This T cell receptor (beta chain) was obtained from a study of Graves' ophthalmopathy and Graves' hyperthyroidism. This clonotype appeared many times. The antigen remains unidentified. Broader study findings: The model predicted ophthalmopathy progression with roughly 70% sensitivity and around 72% specificity. A 13-signature model separated ophthalmopathy from stable hyperthyroidism, reaching less than 90% sensitivity and under 82% specificity cross-validated. Blood also harbored most expanded thyroid clonotypes above 0.001 frequency.

CDR1 and CDR2 (germline): DFQATT, SNEGSKA (reference sequence). V lost 4 bases, J lost 3 bases, and 12 bases lay in between. The CDR3 is 13 residues long. From RNA, the CDR3 regions of TCR beta chains were amplified and sequenced. Second-round multiplex PCR came after a first-round RT-PCR that employed HTBI primers. Each CDR3 protein is one row after TCRdb ran MiXCR on the multiplex PCR reads. The sample includes around 1,000,000 distinct CDR3 sequences, about 36% of them seen just once. The clonotype was recovered from an adult man with Graves' hyperthyroidism. The V and J genes are TRBV20-1 and TRBJ2-5; D may match TRBD1 or TRBD2 (5 bases each). The sequenced sample was peripheral blood or thyroid tissue (not recorded which). The CDR3 region is CSATGTAKETQYF. CDR3 in DNA: TGCAGTGCTACCGGGACGGCGAAAGAGACCCAGTACTTC.